These 5 T cell receptor beta chains were all obtained from the same sample, sequenced in a study of blood T cell repertoires in COVID-19. Libraries were prepared by immunoSEQ multiplex PCR; TCRdb keeps only in-frame clonotypes and omits some of them. This table holds some 270,000 clones, about nine tenths found once. The sequenced sample consisted of PBMCs or T cells enriched from blood (not recorded which). The origin of the receptors is a woman in her twenties or thirties with acute COVID-19.

This chain uses TRBV27 with TRBJ2-2; possible D gene TRBD2, 5 bases. Trimming cost V 3 bases and J 10 bases, with 12 bases left between them. The germline V gene encodes CDR1 MNHEY and CDR2 SMNVEV (reference sequence). CDR3 length equals 13 residues. CDR3 in DNA: TGTGCCAGCAGTTTCCTGGGGAGCGCGGAGCTGTTTTTT. It encodes CASSFLGSAELFF.

V and J are TRBV27 and TRBJ2-3; 11 positions agree with TRBD2. After removal of 7 bases from V and 6 bases from J, the junction contained 15 bases not matched to a gene. The CDR3 is 17 residues long. Germline V CDR1 and CDR2: MNHEY, SMNVEV (reference sequence). CDR3 sequence: CASNWGSLAGGHDTQYF. The CDR3 DNA reads as TGTGCCAGCAATTGGGGCTCTTTAGCGGGAGGGCATGATACGCAGTATTTT.

The J gene is TRBJ1-2, the V gene TRBV28, with D possibly being TRBD1 (5 bases). This CDR3 is 15 amino acids long. CDR1 is MDHEN and CDR2 is SYDVKM in the germline V gene. With 4 bases removed from V and 0 bases from J, the gap between germline ends came to 12 bases. The CDR3 protein is CASSSGQTANYGYTF. The CDR3 DNA follows: TGTGCCAGCAGTTCCGGTCAGACAGCTAACTATGGCTACACCTTC.

The V call is TRBV19, the J call TRBJ2-2; 11 bases match TRBD1. This CDR3 comprises 15 residues. Looked up from germline, CDR1 is LNHDA and CDR2 is SQIVND (reference sequence). Unmatched junction bases numbered 3, after V lost 4 bases and J lost 5 bases. The chain's CDR3 is CASSRDRGLTGELFF. DNA for the CDR3: TGTGCCAGTAGTAGGGACAGGGGGTTAACCGGGGAGCTGTTTTTT.

This chain connects TRBV2 to TRBJ1-5; 10 bases fit TRBD1. V lost 5 bases and J lost 6; bases outside the gene matches: 7. The CDR3 totals 15 residues. The germline V gene has CDR1 SNHLY and CDR2 FYNNEI. CDR3 DNA sequence: TGTGCCAGCAGTTTTGAGGGACAGGGGATTCAGCCCCAGCATTTT. This encodes CASSFEGQGIQPQHF.